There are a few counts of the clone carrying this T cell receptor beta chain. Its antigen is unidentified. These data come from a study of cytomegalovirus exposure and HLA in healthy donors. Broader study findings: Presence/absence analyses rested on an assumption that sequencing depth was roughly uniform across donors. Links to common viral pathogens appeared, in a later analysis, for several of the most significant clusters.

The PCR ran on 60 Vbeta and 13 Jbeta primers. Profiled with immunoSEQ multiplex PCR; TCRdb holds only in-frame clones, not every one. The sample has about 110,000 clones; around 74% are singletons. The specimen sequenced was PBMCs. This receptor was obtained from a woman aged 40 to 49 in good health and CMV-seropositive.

In DNA, the CDR3 is TGTGCCAGCAGCCTAAAAATGACTAGCGGGAGCTACGAGCAGTACTTC. It encodes CASSLKMTSGSYEQYF. V and J are TRBV13 and TRBJ2-7, with TRBD2 matching over 12 bases. The V gene end was trimmed by 5 bases and the J gene end by 3 bases; junction bases not matched to a gene: 8. The germline V gene has CDR1 PRHDT and CDR2 FYEKMQ (reference sequence). The CDR3 contains 16 residues.